What follows are 18 T cell receptor beta chains derived from one specimen sequenced in a study of blood T cell repertoires in COVID-19. Clones were read by immunoSEQ multiplex PCR, and TCRdb kept only the in-frame ones, dropping some. The sample yields 30,000 to 50,000 clones, 91% seen once. Sequencing was performed on peripheral blood. The receptors come from a woman in her 30s in a cohort sampled during active COVID-19.

This chain uses TRBV7-3 with TRBJ2-2; tentative D call: TRBD2 (5 bases). CDR1 SGHTA and CDR2 FQGTGA come from the germline V gene. V was pared by 6 bases and J by 5 bases, with 13 bases between. The CDR3 runs to 14 residues. The CDR3: CASRVGGLTGELFF. CDR3 DNA: TGTGCCAGCAGGGTAGGAGGTTTAACCGGGGAGCTGTTTTTT.

The chain's CDR3 is CASSGSSGSSYNEQFF. CDR3 DNA: TGCGCCAGCAGCGGATCTAGCGGAAGCTCCTACAATGAGCAGTTCTTC. J is TRBJ2-1 and V is TRBV5-1; TRBD2 matches 7 bases. CDR3 length: 16 residues. With 4 bases clipped from V and 0 bases from J, the junction kept 7 bases outside the gene matches. The germline gives CDR1 SGHRS, CDR2 YFSETQ.

The gene calls are TRBV28 and TRBJ2-2; D not certain. V shed 2 bases and J shed 5 bases, with 9 bases lying between them. Germline CDR1 MDHEN, CDR2 SYDVKM. The CDR3 is made up of 14 amino acids. CDR3 region: CASSLPLTTGELFF. CDR3 nucleotide sequence: TGTGCCAGCAGTTTACCACTTACGACCGGGGAGCTGTTTTTT.

The chain employs TRBV7-2 and TRBJ2-2, with 14 bases fitting TRBD2. Unmatched junction bases numbered 8, after V lost 6 bases and J lost 5 bases. The CDR3 loop spans 17 amino acids. The germline V gene has CDR1 SGHTA and CDR2 FQGNSA. The CDR3 DNA is TGTGCCAGCAGGACCGGGACTAGCGGGAGCTCAACCGGGGAGCTGTTTTTT. It translates to CASRTGTSGSSTGELFF.

The chain employs TRBV24-1 and TRBJ1-2; TRBD1 agrees at 7 bases. Germline V lookup: CDR1 KGHDR, CDR2 SFDVKD. The V and J ends lost 1 base and 2 bases, in that order; junction bases with no gene match: 3. There are 15 residues in the CDR3. Here the CDR3 reads CATSDFRGWNYGYTF. The CDR3 DNA sequence: TGTGCCACCAGTGATTTCAGGGGGTGGAACTATGGCTACACCTTC.

The DNA for the CDR3 is TGTGCCAGTAGCAGCGGGAGGGCCAGCTACGAGCAGTACTTC. Translation gives CASSSGRASYEQYF. The gene calls are TRBV19 and TRBJ2-7, with 10 bases fitting TRBD2. Germline loops: CDR1 LNHDA, CDR2 SQIVND (reference sequence). The CDR3 has 14 residues. With V trimmed by 6 bases and J by 3 bases, 5 bases remained unmatched.

This clone appeared once. The V and J genes are TRBV19 and TRBJ2-3; maybe TRBD1 (7 bases). V gave up 3 bases and J gave up 5 bases, with 15 bases separating them. Germline CDR1 LNHDA, CDR2 SQIVND (reference sequence). This CDR3 is built from 15 residues. The CDR3: CASSISGGWLDTQYF. The CDR3 nucleotides are TGTGCCAGTAGTATTTCAGGGGGGTGGTTAGATACGCAGTATTTT.

CDR3 in amino acids: CASSSGTSSYEQYF. CDR3 DNA sequence: TGCGCCAGCAGTTCCGGGACTAGCTCCTACGAGCAGTACTTC. This sequence joins TRBV5-1 and TRBJ2-7; 8 nucleotides match TRBD2. CDR1 is SGHRS and CDR2 is YFSETQ in the germline V gene. The CDR3 is 14 amino acids. V dropped 5 bases and J dropped 0; count of bases not matched to a gene: 4. Full variable domain (missing parts from reference TRBV5-1 and TRBJ2-7): KAGVTQTPRYLIKTRGQQVTLSCSPISGHRSVSWYQQTPGQGLQFLFEYFSETQRNKGNFPGRFSGRQFSNSRSEMNVSTLELGDSALYLCASSSGTSSYEQYFGPGTRLTVT.

The V and J genes are TRBV27 and TRBJ1-5, with 7 bases identical to TRBD1. Germline V gene lookup returns CDR1 MNHEY and CDR2 SMNVEV (reference sequence). Trimming removed 6 bases from V and 0 bases from J; junction bases left unmatched: 5. CDR3 length: 15 amino acids. The CDR3 DNA reads TGTGCCAGCAGAGACAGGGTATATAGCAATCAGCCCCAGCATTTT. Translation gives CASRDRVYSNQPQHF.

The chain is built from TRBV27 and TRBJ1-2, with 7 bases fitting TRBD1. The CDR3 is 13 amino acids. The trim removed 6 bases at V and 4 bases at J, leaving 5 bases unmatched. CDR1 MNHEY and CDR2 SMNVEV come from the germline V gene (reference sequence). For the CDR3, the DNA is TGTGCCAGCAGGCAGGGGGAAGGCTATGGCTACACCTTC. It specifies CASRQGEGYGYTF.

This clone was recorded once. The chain carries TRBV10-3 and TRBJ2-1, with TRBD2 as a possible D gene (5 bases). Germline V gives CDR1 ENHRY, CDR2 SYGVKD. Trimming removed 3 bases from V and 7 bases from J, with 16 bases in between. This CDR3 has 15 amino acids. The CDR3 reads CAISEHGDPGNEQFF. The CDR3 nucleotides are TGTGCCATCAGTGAACACGGCGACCCGGGGAATGAGCAGTTCTTC.

About this clone itself: Other DNA sequences from this sample encode an identical CDR3 as well. The chain couples TRBV11-3 to TRBJ2-7, with TRBD2 as a possible D gene (5 bases). Germline-derived CDR1 and CDR2 are SGHNT and YENEEA. The CDR3 totals 13 residues. The ends were cut back, 0 bases at V and 4 bases at J, with 7 bases in the middle. The CDR3 here is CASSLDPGYEQYF. The CDR3 DNA reads TGTGCCAGCAGCTTAGATCCGGGGTACGAGCAGTACTTC.

V gene TRBV19 combines with J gene TRBJ2-2, with D perhaps TRBD2 (6 bases). Between the trimmed V and J ends, which lost 5 bases and 6 bases, there was a span of 13 bases. The length of the CDR3 is 14 residues. CDR1 is LNHDA and CDR2 is SQIVND in the germline V gene (reference sequence). In DNA, the CDR3 is TGTGCCAGTAGTTCCGGGAGTACAGCCGGGGAGCTGTTTTTT. Protein: CASSSGSTAGELFF.

J is TRBJ1-5 and V is TRBV10-3; D is perhaps TRBD1 (5 bases). The V gene's germline CDR1 is ENHRY and CDR2 SYGVKD. The V end lost 0 bases, the J end lost 4 bases, and 10 bases lay between the germline ends. This CDR3 region has 15 residues. The CDR3 sequence: CAISESQGVNQPQHF. The CDR3 DNA reads as TGTGCCATCAGTGAGTCGCAGGGCGTGAATCAGCCCCAGCATTTT.

The V gene is TRBV4-1, the J gene TRBJ1-5; 10 bases match TRBD1. The V gene end was trimmed by 3 bases and the J gene end by 3 bases; junction bases not matched to a gene: 2. In germline, CDR1 is MGHRA, CDR2 YSYEKL. The CDR3 extends over 15 amino acids. CDR3: CASSQGQGINQPQHF. CDR3 bases: TGCGCCAGCAGCCAGGGACAGGGGATCAATCAGCCCCAGCATTTT.

The J gene is TRBJ2-7, the V gene TRBV18; 7 bases are a match to TRBD1. Germline V gene lookup returns CDR1 KGHSH and CDR2 LQKENI. V dropped 3 bases and J dropped 6; count of bases not matched to a gene: 11. This CDR3 has 15 amino acids. CDR3 sequence (DNA): TGTGCCAGCTCACCTTTAGACAGGGTGCAAGGCGAGCAGTACTTC. Translation gives CASSPLDRVQGEQYF.

The chain carries TRBV7-2 and TRBJ2-5, with D possibly TRBD2 on 6 matching bases. V gave up 6 bases and J gave up 5 bases, with 13 bases separating them. Germline CDR1 reads SGHTA; CDR2 reads FQGNSA. The CDR3 has 13 residues. This chain's CDR3 is CASRMRDRETQYF. CDR3 sequence (DNA): TGTGCCAGCAGAATGCGGGATCGGGAGACCCAGTACTTC.

The chain uses TRBV27 and TRBJ1-2, with a tentative D call TRBD1 (5 bases). Germline V gene data show CDR1 as MNHEY and CDR2 as SMNVEV (reference sequence). The CDR3 has 13 amino acids. The V gene lost 5 bases and the J gene lost 6 bases, with 13 bases spanning the gap. The CDR3 region has the DNA TGTGCCAGCAGTCCCGTTACCAGGGATGGCTACACCTTC. This sequence encodes CASSPVTRDGYTF.